One and the same sample provided the 24 T cell receptor beta chains below, sequenced in a study of early T cells in non-severe SARS-CoV-2 infection. TCRdb reanalysed the 5' RACE reads using MiXCR and keeps one entry per CDR3 protein. The sample carries approximately 69,000 distinct CDR3 sequences, roughly an eighth recorded once. Sequenced sample: whole blood. These receptors were collected from an adult who was a healthcare worker with PCR-confirmed SARS-CoV-2 infection or an uninfected control (not recorded which).

This clonotype showed up just a few times. At one end the junction does not follow the germline gene, possibly because of a read error. The chain recombines TRBV20-1 with TRBJ1-5; perhaps TRBD1 as D (5 bases). Germline assignment: CDR1 DFQATT and CDR2 SNEGSKA (reference sequence). This CDR3 has 13 residues. The CDR3 DNA is TGCAGTGCCAGAGGGGCCCGGGGGCAGCCCCAGCATTTT. The encoded protein is CSARGARGQPQHF.

This clonotype was counted ten times or more. This chain connects TRBV4-2 to TRBJ2-4; 10 nucleotides match TRBD2. V dropped 1 base and J dropped 0; count of bases not matched to a gene: 0. The CDR3 loop spans 16 amino acids. The germline V gene encodes CDR1 LGHNA and CDR2 YNFKEQ. This chain's CDR3 is CASSQGLAGAKNIQYF. For the CDR3, the DNA is TGTGCCAGCAGCCAAGGACTAGCGGGAGCCAAAAACATTCAGTACTTC.

This clonotype has a count of ten or more. CDR3 sequence: CGVRVPSGLEETQYF. CDR3 nucleotide sequence: TGCGGGGTAAGGGTCCCGAGCGGACTGGAAGAGACCCAGTACTTC. The V gene is TRBV29-1, the J gene TRBJ2-5, with D maybe TRBD2 (5 bases). The length of the CDR3 is 15 residues. CDR1 and CDR2 from the germline V gene are SQVTM and ANQGSEA.

This clonotype was seen a few times. The chain joins TRBV7-3 to TRBJ2-3; D not certain. V was trimmed by 2 bases and J by 3 bases, leaving 6 bases between them. Germline CDR1 reads SGHTA; CDR2 reads FQGTGA. The length of the CDR3 is 13 residues. The CDR3 nucleotides are TGTGCCAGCAGCTTACTCGGGACAGATACGCAGTATTTT. It specifies CASSLLGTDTQYF.

This clonotype showed up many times. V and J are TRBV3-1 and TRBJ2-3, with D possibly matching TRBD2 (5 bases). Trimming pared 4 bases from V and 5 bases from J, leaving 16 bases between. There are 15 residues in the CDR3. Germline V gene data show CDR1 as LGHDT and CDR2 as YNNKEL (reference sequence). The CDR3 DNA reads TGTGCCAGCAGCCGCCAGGCCCGAGGGATAGATACGCAGTATTTT. It codes for CASSRQARGIDTQYF.

The J gene is TRBJ1-2, the V gene TRBV4-2; D remains ambiguous. The CDR3 loop spans 15 amino acids. Trimming took off 0 bases at V and 4 bases at J, with 12 bases between the two ends. CDR1 is LGHNA, CDR2 YNFKEQ, per germline. The CDR3 spells CASSQDYTTFYGYTF. The CDR3 DNA sequence: TGTGCCAGCAGCCAAGATTACACGACGTTCTATGGCTACACCTTC.

This clonotype was counted ten times or more. V gene TRBV5-1 combines with J gene TRBJ2-7, with D perhaps TRBD1 or TRBD2 (5 bases each). Trimming pared 0 bases from V and 2 bases from J, leaving 9 bases between. Germline assignment: CDR1 SGHRS and CDR2 YFSETQ. This CDR3 region has 14 residues. In DNA, the CDR3 is TGCGCCAGCAGCTTGGTGGTGGGACCCTACGAGCAGTACTTC. Protein: CASSLVVGPYEQYF.

CDR3 sequence reads: CASSFWLKGDNEQFF. CDR3 DNA sequence: TGTGCCAGCAGCTTTTGGTTGAAGGGGGACAATGAGCAGTTCTTC. The chain has TRBV11-1 and TRBJ2-1; D possibly corresponds to TRBD1 (6 bases). Germline V gene sequence: CDR1 SGHAT, CDR2 FQDESV (reference sequence). The ends were cut back, 3 bases at V and 5 bases at J, with 14 bases in the middle. This CDR3 is built from 15 residues.

This chain links TRBV19 with TRBJ2-1, with TRBD1 identical over 10 bases. The V segment lost 6 bases and the J segment 3 bases; nucleotides outside the gene matches: 5. The length of the CDR3 is 15 residues. Per germline, CDR1 LNHDA and CDR2 SQIVND (reference sequence). The CDR3 coding sequence is TGTGCCAGTAGGGCTGGACAGGGGGGCTACAATGAGCAGTTCTTC. Residues: CASRAGQGGYNEQFF.

The table lists this clonotype with many counts. The CDR3 sequence is CASSPRRGTASNTGELFF. For the CDR3, the DNA is TGTGCCAGCAGCCCACGCAGGGGGACAGCTTCGAACACCGGGGAGCTGTTTTTT. The chain combines TRBV4-2 with TRBJ2-2; TRBD1 matches at 7 bases. CDR1 and CDR2 from the germline V gene are LGHNA and YNFKEQ. The CDR3 is 18 amino acids. V trimming: 4 bases; J trimming: 0 bases; junction bases outside the gene matches: 11.

This clonotype was picked up many times. This chain connects TRBV28 to TRBJ2-7; 7 bases line up with TRBD2. CDR1 is MDHEN and CDR2 is SYDVKM in the germline V gene. This CDR3 has 15 amino acids. V gave up 4 bases and J gave up 1 base; unmatched junction bases: 7. The DNA for the CDR3 is TGTGCCAGCAGTTCCGGGGGGACCGTGTCCTACGAGCAGTACTTC. It is translated as CASSSGGTVSYEQYF.

This clonotype was recorded a few times. The gene calls are TRBV28 and TRBJ1-2, with a possible D match to TRBD1 (5 bases). The germline V and J ends were trimmed by 6 bases and 5 bases, with 19 bases remaining between them. The CDR3 runs 15 residues. The germline CDR1 and CDR2 sequences are MDHEN and SYDVKM. As DNA, the CDR3 is TGTGCCAGCAGCCGCCCGGGGGAGGGGACGTATGGCTACACCTTC. Translating it yields CASSRPGEGTYGYTF.

This clonotype has ten or more counts. The chain uses TRBV28 and TRBJ1-2; 7 bases agree with TRBD1. This CDR3 spans 12 amino acids. Per germline, CDR1 MDHEN and CDR2 SYDVKM. Unmatched junction bases numbered 3, after V lost 6 bases and J lost 5 bases. The CDR3 loop is CASSPGQYGYTF. The CDR3, as DNA: TGTGCCAGCAGCCCGGGACAGTATGGCTACACCTTC.

There are many counts of this clonotype. The rearrangement joins TRBV2 to TRBJ1-4; TRBD1 is a possible D gene (6 bases). Germline V gene sequence: CDR1 SNHLY, CDR2 FYNNEI. Trimming took 4 bases from V and 2 from J, leaving 14 bases between them. This CDR3 is built from 16 residues. Here the CDR3 reads CASSGAAGETNEKLFF. The CDR3 DNA follows: TGTGCCAGCAGTGGGGCGGCAGGGGAGACTAATGAAAAACTGTTTTTT.

This clonotype was seen ten or more times. The V gene is TRBV6-1, the J gene TRBJ1-1; D is unresolved. CDR1 and CDR2 (germline): MNHNS, SASEGT. The germline V and J ends were trimmed by 2 bases and 1 base, with 8 bases remaining between them. The length of the CDR3 is 14 residues. DNA for the CDR3: TGTGCCAGCAGTGAATTGTCCAGGAACACTGAAGCTTTCTTT. Translated, it gives CASSELSRNTEAFF.

The sample holds many counts of this clonotype. CDR3 amino acids: CASSVSWGGGNTIYF. DNA of the CDR3: TGTGCCAGCAGCGTCAGTTGGGGAGGTGGAAACACCATATATTTT. V and J are TRBV5-4 and TRBJ1-3; the D is unclear. Germline CDR1 reads SGHNT; CDR2 reads YYREEE (reference sequence). V lost 4 bases and J 3 bases, leaving 14 bases between the germline ends. The CDR3 spans 15 residues.

This clonotype was detected many times. The chain links TRBV19 to TRBJ2-2, with 8 bases fitting TRBD1. Per germline, CDR1 LNHDA and CDR2 SQIVND (reference sequence). The CDR3 loop spans 16 amino acids. V lost 0 bases, J lost 6 bases, and 6 bases stayed unmatched. The CDR3: CASSIDLGQVPGELFF. CDR3 DNA: TGTGCCAGTAGTATAGATCTGGGACAGGTTCCCGGGGAGCTGTTTTTT.

Many counts were recorded for this clonotype. Germline is not matched at one junction end, which may reflect a read error. The V gene is TRBV9, the J gene TRBJ2-6; possibly TRBD1 or TRBD2 for D (5 bases each). CDR1 and CDR2 (germline): SGDLS, YYNGEE. The CDR3 consists of 13 residues. CDR3 residues: CASSSGGANVLIF. CDR3 coding DNA: TGTGCCAGCAGCAGCGGTGGGGCCAACGTCCTGATTTTC.

This clonotype showed up just a few times. This chain links TRBV5-1 with TRBJ2-3; D unresolved. The CDR3 extends over 14 amino acids. The V and J ends lost 0 bases and 2 bases respectively, with 7 bases between them. Germline V CDR1 and CDR2: SGHRS, YFSETQ. CDR3 DNA sequence: TGCGCCAGCAGCTTGGCGTGGGACACAGATACGCAGTATTTT. It yields the protein CASSLAWDTDTQYF.

This clonotype was observed at least ten times. V and J are TRBV28 and TRBJ2-7, with D tentatively TRBD2 (5 bases). In germline, CDR1 is MDHEN, CDR2 SYDVKM. V was shortened by 5 bases and J by 1 base, with 12 bases between the two germline ends. The CDR3 totals 14 residues. The CDR3 DNA follows: TGTGCCAGCAGTCTGGGTGGGAGTTCCTACGAGCAGTACTTC. Amino acids: CASSLGGSSYEQYF. Looking up the rest from reference TRBV28 and TRBJ2-7 gives the full variable domain: DVKVTQSSRYLVKRTGEKVFLECVQDMDHENMFWYRQDPGLGLRLIYFSYDVKMKEKGDIPEGYSVSREKKERFSLILESASTNQTSMYLCASSLGGSSYEQYFGPGTRLTVT.

This clonotype was detected ten times or more. The chain uses TRBV12-3 or TRBV12-4 and TRBJ2-2, with 11 bases matching TRBD2. The CDR3 loop spans 14 amino acids. V was clipped by 7 bases and J by 6 bases; unmatched bases: 4. For the CDR3, the DNA is TGTGCCAGCACGCTAGCGGGAGGCGCCGGGGAGCTGTTTTTT. This translates into CASTLAGGAGELFF.

This chain uses TRBV7-9 with TRBJ1-2; a possible D gene is TRBD1 (5 bases). The CDR3 is made up of 13 amino acids. V lost 5 bases and J 4 bases, leaving 11 bases between the germline ends. Germline V gives CDR1 SEHNR, CDR2 FQNEAQ (reference sequence). This CDR3 is CASSRDGSYGYTF. In DNA, the CDR3 is TGTGCCAGCAGCCGGGACGGGAGCTATGGCTACACCTTC.

This clonotype was found many times. The chain recombines TRBV6-2 or TRBV6-3 with TRBJ1-5; TRBD1 agrees at 8 bases. The germline gives CDR1 MNHEY, CDR2 SVGEGT. The CDR3 is 16 residues long. V lost 6 bases to trimming and J lost 6 bases; unmatched junction nucleotides: 13. CDR3 region: CASSESPDRGGQPQHF. CDR3 DNA sequence: TGTGCCAGCAGCGAATCTCCAGACAGGGGCGGTCAGCCCCAGCATTTT.

This clonotype has at least ten counts. V is TRBV12-3 or TRBV12-4 and J is TRBJ1-5; no firm D call. This CDR3 spans 17 amino acids. Trimming left V 6 bases short and J 0 bases short, with 18 bases between. The CDR3 protein is CASSTSPGIYSNQPQHF. CDR3 sequence (DNA): TGTGCCAGCAGCACCAGCCCGGGGATCTATAGCAATCAGCCCCAGCATTTT.